This TCR beta chain was identified in a study of T cells in Graves' hyperthyroidism and ophthalmopathy. Regarding the study as a whole: Blood held most thyroid clonotypes expanded above 0.001 frequency.

The CDR3 is 16 amino acids. Trimming took 4 bases from V and 4 from J; bases not matched to a gene: 12. Turning to this clonotype: The antigen is unknown.

Amplified TCR beta CDR3 regions came from RNA transcripts. First-round RT-PCR targeting the TCR CDR3 was performed with the HTBI primer set. TCRdb re-analysed the multiplex PCR reads in MiXCR, keeping a single row per CDR3 protein. This sample has hundreds of thousands of distinct CDR3 sequences, with roughly 14% found just once. This TCR came from a woman between 35 and 50 years old with Graves' ophthalmopathy. Material for sequencing was blood. The rearrangement uses TRBV12-3 or TRBV12-4 and TRBJ1-1, with 7 bases that match TRBD1. The CDR3 DNA reads TGTGCCAGCAGTTCCCCCGGGACAGATGTGGGCACTGAAGCTTTCTTT. Translated: CASSSPGTDVGTEAFF.